This TCR beta chain was captured by sequencing in a study of T cell responses to AZD1222 COVID-19 vaccine (TCRdb year 2021). In the study overall: AZD1222 recipients whose second dose came at about 4 weeks and those whose second dose came at about 12 weeks were combined into one group, since spike-specific TCR depth and breadth did not differ between the two schedules. Enrollment into the trials was organized by age into subgroups of 18-55, 56-69 and 70-plus years, and those subgroups contained roughly 150, 30 and 60 TCR-sequenced participants, respectively. TCR sequencing was performed for roughly 240 trial participants, of whom about 200 were given two doses of AZD1222 and 26 were given two doses of MenACWY control vaccine. Broader findings and caveats from the paper: After two AZD1222 doses, spike-specific TCR breadth and depth were significantly higher than at day 0 and than in MenACWY recipients. Most participants were white British and females outnumbered males, and the authors suggested that clonal diversity may have been underestimated. In the small 56-69-year group, the increase in depth fell short of significance, most likely because of low power. Conclusions about previously exposed vaccinees were limited because only six AZD1222 recipients were SARS-CoV-2 seropositive at baseline. The whole spike protein was spanned by vaccine-associated CD4 TCRs, and dominant responses were seen in regions 160-218 and 743-854. Epitopes outside the regions mutated in the B.1.351 and B.1.1.7 variants were reportedly recognized by nearly half of the unique spike-specific TCRs. Because no day 14 peak-response samples were available, repertoires were characterized only after the peak T cell response.

This specimen's time point label, per the study, means: baseline before first vaccination. Vaccinee samples came from UK trials COV001 and COV002, including a single-blind randomized controlled phase 2/3 trial of AZD1222 (ChAdOx1 nCoV-19) in healthy adults. Trial participant PBMC samples were collected at day 0 and day 28 after the second dose for TCRbeta chain sequencing. In its sample, this clone was seen once. Its antigen target is currently unknown. No much larger clone is present one base from it, and per-base qualities are unavailable. The CDR3 regions of human TCRbeta chains were analyzed by immunosequencing. In the authors' own workflow: TCRs in the repertoires were compared against a reference library of SARS-CoV-2-specific TCRs that had been generated with the MIRA antigen-specificity platform. Breadth was defined as the fraction of unique TCRs that were SARS-CoV-2-associated, and depth was defined as the fraction of total T cells that were SARS-CoV-2-associated. Using the MIRA data, each spike-specific TCR was assigned both to the spike region to which the TCR was reactive and to a CD4 or CD8 class. Log10-transformed breadth and depth values were compared by one-way ANOVA with Sidak's multiple comparisons tests. TCRdb holds this immuneACCESS table with in-frame rearrangements only. Some clones are missing; in checked studies, unresolved V genes explain under half, and the rest has no known cause. That table supplies the V and J calls and clone size; D and trimming were determined from the DNA. This sample lists some 110,000 clones; roughly nine tenths were detected once. The top ten constitute approximately 4.7% of the sample.

The sample here was peripheral blood, taken on day 0 of AZD1222 vaccination. This sequence originates from an adult in good health.

The DNA sequence is given as TGTGCCAGCAACTTCGGACAAACGGGGGGAAACACCATATATTTT. The translation is CASNFGQTGGNTIYF. The sequence joins TRBV9 to TRBJ1-3; a tentative D call is TRBD1 (5 bases match). From the cysteine through the phenylalanine, the CDR3 covers 15 amino acids. The CDR3 DNA has 45 bases and is translated from base 1. V and J are truncated by 6 bases and 4 bases respectively, leaving an intervening sequence of 17 bases. The germline V gene gives CDR1 as SGDLS and CDR2 as YYNGEE.